The text below deals with one TCR beta chain. No antigen is known for it. The CDR3 is 14 amino acids. CDR1 MDHEN and CDR2 SYDVKM come from the germline V gene. V lost 4 bases, J lost 5 bases, and 6 bases stayed unmatched. PCR employed 60 Vbeta and 13 Jbeta primers. Repertoires were generated with immunoSEQ multiplex PCR, while TCRdb's copy carries only in-frame clones and drops some. Here the sample spans around 130,000 clones, about 80% being singletons. This entry is derived from a study of cytomegalovirus exposure and HLA in healthy donors. Study summary: Early released data comprised around 79 million unique TCRs from HLA-typed donors. Study results and caveats: When a later analysis was performed, an Asian-associated ancestry cluster reportedly had fewer N-insertions than the roughly 730-donor mean. Earlier analysis yielded a pattern in which most TCR beta V segments were productive about 90% or about 30% of the time.

The sequenced sample was PBMCs. The V call is TRBV28, the J call TRBJ1-2; 8 bases match TRBD1. The sequence was obtained from a man aged 35 to 55 in good health and CMV-seronegative. In nucleotides, the CDR3 is TGTGCCAGCAGTTCCGGACAGGGTGTATATGGCTACACCTTC. This encodes CASSSGQGVYGYTF.